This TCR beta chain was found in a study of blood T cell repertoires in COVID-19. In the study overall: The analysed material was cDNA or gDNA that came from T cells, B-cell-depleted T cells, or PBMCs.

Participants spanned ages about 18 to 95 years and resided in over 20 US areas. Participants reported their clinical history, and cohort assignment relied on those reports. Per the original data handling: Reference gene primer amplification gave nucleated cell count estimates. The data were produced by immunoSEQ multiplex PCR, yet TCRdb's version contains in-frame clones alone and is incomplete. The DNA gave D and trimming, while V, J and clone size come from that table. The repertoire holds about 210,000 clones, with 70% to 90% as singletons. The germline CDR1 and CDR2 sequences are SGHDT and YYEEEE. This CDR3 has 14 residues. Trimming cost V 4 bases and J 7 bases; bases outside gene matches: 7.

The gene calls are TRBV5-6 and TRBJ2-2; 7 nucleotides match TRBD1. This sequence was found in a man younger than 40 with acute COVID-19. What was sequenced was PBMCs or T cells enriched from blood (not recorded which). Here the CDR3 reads CASSPDRVGGELFF. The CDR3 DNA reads TGTGCCAGCAGCCCAGACAGGGTTGGCGGGGAGCTGTTTTTT.